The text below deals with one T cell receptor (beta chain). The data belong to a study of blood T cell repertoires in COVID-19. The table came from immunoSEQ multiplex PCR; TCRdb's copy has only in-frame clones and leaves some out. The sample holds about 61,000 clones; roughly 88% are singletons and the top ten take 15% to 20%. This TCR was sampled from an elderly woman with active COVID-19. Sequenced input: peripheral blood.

The chain's CDR3 is CASSRDTYTEAFF. Here the CDR3 DNA reads TGTGCCAGCAGCCGGGACACCTACACTGAAGCTTTCTTT. V usage is TRBV7-9 and J usage is TRBJ1-1, with D tentatively TRBD1 (6 bases). This CDR3 is 13 amino acids long. V dropped 5 bases and J dropped 3 bases, with 10 bases sitting between them. Looked up from germline, CDR1 is SEHNR and CDR2 is FQNEAQ (reference sequence).